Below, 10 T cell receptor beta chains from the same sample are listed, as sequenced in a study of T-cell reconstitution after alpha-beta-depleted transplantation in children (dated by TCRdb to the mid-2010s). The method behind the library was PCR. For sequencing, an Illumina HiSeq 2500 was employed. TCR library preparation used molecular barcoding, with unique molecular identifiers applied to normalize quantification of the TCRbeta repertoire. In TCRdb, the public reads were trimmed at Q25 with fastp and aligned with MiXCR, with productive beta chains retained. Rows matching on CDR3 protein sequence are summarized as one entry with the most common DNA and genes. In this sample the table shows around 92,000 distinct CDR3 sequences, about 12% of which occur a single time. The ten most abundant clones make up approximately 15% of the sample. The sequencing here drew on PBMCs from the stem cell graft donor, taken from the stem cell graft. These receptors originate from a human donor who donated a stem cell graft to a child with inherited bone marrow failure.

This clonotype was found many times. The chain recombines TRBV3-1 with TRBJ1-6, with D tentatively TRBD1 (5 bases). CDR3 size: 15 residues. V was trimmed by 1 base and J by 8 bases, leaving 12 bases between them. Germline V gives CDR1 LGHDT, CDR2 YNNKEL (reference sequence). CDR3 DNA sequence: TGTGCCAGCAGCCAAGGGGGCGACGTGGATTCACCCCTCCACTTT. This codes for CASSQGGDVDSPLHF.

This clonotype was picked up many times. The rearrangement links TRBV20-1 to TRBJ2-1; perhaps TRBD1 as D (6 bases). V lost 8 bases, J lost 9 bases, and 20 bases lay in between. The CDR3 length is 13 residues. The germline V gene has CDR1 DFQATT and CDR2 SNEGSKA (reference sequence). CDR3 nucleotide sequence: TGCAGTCCCGGGACCAGGGGTTCCGGTGAGCAGTTCTTC. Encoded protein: CSPGTRGSGEQFF.

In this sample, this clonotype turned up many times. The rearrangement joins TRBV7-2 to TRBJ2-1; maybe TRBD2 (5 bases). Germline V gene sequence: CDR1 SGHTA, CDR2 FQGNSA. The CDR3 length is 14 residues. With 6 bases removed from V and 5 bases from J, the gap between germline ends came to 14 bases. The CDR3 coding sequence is TGTGCCAGCAGTCTAACTAGGGTGGACAATGAGCAGTTCTTC. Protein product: CASSLTRVDNEQFF.

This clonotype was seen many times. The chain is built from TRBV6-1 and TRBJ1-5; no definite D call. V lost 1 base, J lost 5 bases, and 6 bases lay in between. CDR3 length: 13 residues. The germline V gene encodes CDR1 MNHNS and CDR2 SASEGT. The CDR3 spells CASSEGGDQPQHF. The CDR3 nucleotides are TGTGCCAGCAGTGAAGGGGGAGATCAGCCCCAGCATTTT.

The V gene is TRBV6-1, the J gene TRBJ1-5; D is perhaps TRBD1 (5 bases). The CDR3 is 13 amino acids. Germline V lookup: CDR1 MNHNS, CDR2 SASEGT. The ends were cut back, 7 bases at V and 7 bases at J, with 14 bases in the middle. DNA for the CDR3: TGTGCCAGCAAGTCAGGGATTGGGCAGCCCCAGCATTTT. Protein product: CASKSGIGQPQHF.

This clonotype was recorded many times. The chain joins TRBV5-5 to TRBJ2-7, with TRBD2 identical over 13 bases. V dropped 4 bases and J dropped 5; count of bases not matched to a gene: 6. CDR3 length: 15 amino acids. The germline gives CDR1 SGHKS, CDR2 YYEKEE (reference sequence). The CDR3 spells CASSMGLAGNDEQYF. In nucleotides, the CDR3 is TGTGCCAGCAGCATGGGACTAGCGGGAAACGACGAGCAGTACTTC.

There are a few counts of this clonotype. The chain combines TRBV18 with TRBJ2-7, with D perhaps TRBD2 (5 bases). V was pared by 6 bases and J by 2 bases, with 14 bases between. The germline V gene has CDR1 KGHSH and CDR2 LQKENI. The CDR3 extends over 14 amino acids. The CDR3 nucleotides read TGTGCCAGCTCGGTGGACTTTCCGCCCTACGAGCAGTACTTC. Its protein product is CASSVDFPPYEQYF.

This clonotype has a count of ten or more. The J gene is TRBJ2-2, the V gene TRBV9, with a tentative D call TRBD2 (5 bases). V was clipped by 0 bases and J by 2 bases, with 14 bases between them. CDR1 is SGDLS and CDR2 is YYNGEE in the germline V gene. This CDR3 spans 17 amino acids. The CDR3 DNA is TGTGCCAGCAGCGTAGGAGGGCCTGCGGTTAACACCGGGGAGCTGTTTTTT. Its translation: CASSVGGPAVNTGELFF.

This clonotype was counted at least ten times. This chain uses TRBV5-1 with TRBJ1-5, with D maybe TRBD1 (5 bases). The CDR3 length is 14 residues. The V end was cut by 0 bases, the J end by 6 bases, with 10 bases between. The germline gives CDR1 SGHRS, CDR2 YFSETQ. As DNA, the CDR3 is TGCGCCAGCAGCTTGGCCGGGGGGACTCAGCCCCAGCATTTT. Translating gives CASSLAGGTQPQHF.

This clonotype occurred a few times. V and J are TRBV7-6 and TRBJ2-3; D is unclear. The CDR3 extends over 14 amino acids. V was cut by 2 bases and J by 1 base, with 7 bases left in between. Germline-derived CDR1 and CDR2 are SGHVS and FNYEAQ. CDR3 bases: TGTGCCAGCAGCTTATACGCAGGCACAGATACGCAGTATTTT. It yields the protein CASSLYAGTDTQYF.